Below, 19 T cell receptor beta chains from the same sample are listed, as sequenced in a study of patients and donors after allogeneic stem cell transplantation. MiXCR was run by TCRdb on the RT-PCR reads, yielding one entry per CDR3 protein. The table records about 960,000 distinct CDR3 sequences, roughly 18% of them present only once. Specimen: blood, either unsorted or a sorted T cell fraction (not recorded which). The receptors derive from a human donor who was either an allogeneic HSCT recipient or a stem cell or donor lymphocyte infusion donor (not recorded which). It is not recorded whose cells these are; they may come from a transplant donor.

About this clonotype: A much bigger clone sits one base away, suggesting this may be a read error. Here the CDR3 reads CASSLSGASNQPQHF. CDR3 coding DNA: TGCGCCAGCAGCTTGTCAGGGGCTAGCAATCAGCCCCAGCATTTT. The V call is TRBV5-1, the J call TRBJ1-5, with D maybe TRBD1 (6 bases). V was pared by 1 base and J by 0 bases, with 8 bases between. This CDR3 comprises 15 residues. CDR1 is SGHRS and CDR2 is YFSETQ in the germline V gene.

As DNA, the CDR3 is TGCGCCAGCAGCCAATTTACAGGGGAGACGGTTGGAAAACTGTTTTTT. Amino acid sequence: CASSQFTGETVGKLFF. The chain links TRBV4-3 to TRBJ1-4; TRBD1 matches at 7 bases. Looked up from germline, CDR1 is LGHNA and CDR2 is YSLEER. The CDR3 length is 16 residues. The J segment lost 10 bases and the V segment lost 2 bases, leaving 13 bases of the junction unmatched.

This clonotype was counted many times. V is TRBV29-1 and J is TRBJ1-1; possibly TRBD1 for D (5 bases). Germline V gene sequence: CDR1 SQVTM, CDR2 ANQGSEA. The CDR3 sequence is 11 residues long. The V and J ends lost 7 bases and 1 base respectively, with 7 bases between them. The CDR3 sequence: CSATGNTEAFF. Written as DNA, the CDR3 is TGCAGCGCCACAGGGAACACTGAAGCTTTCTTT.

This clonotype was seen repeatedly, ten times or more. V is TRBV12-3 or TRBV12-4 and J is TRBJ2-1, with D possibly being TRBD1 (5 bases). The V gene lost 7 bases and the J gene lost 7 bases, with 17 bases spanning the gap. This CDR3 has 14 amino acids. CDR3 amino acids: CASTSDMVGNEQFF. The CDR3 nucleotides are TGTGCCAGCACCTCGGACATGGTCGGAAATGAGCAGTTCTTC.

This clonotype has just a few counts. The V call is TRBV5-6, the J call TRBJ2-2; 7 bases agree with TRBD2. V dropped 6 bases and J dropped 4; count of bases not matched to a gene: 12. CDR3 size: 16 residues. Germline V gene lookup returns CDR1 SGHDT and CDR2 YYEEEE. CDR3: CASTREVLRSTGELFF. CDR3 DNA sequence: TGTGCCAGCACCCGGGAGGTCTTGCGTTCCACCGGGGAGCTGTTTTTT.

CDR3 amino acids: CASSLAETSGGAADTQYF. CDR3 DNA: TGTGCCAGCAGCTTAGCAGAGACTAGCGGGGGGGCCGCAGATACGCAGTATTTT. The chain recombines TRBV11-1 with TRBJ2-3, with 14 positions matching TRBD2. The CDR3 is 18 residues long. The germline V gene encodes CDR1 SGHAT and CDR2 FQDESV (reference sequence). The V gene end was trimmed by 0 bases and the J gene end by 4 bases; junction bases not matched to a gene: 6.

The rearrangement links TRBV6-6 to TRBJ2-5, with TRBD1 identical over 10 bases. This CDR3 spans 12 amino acids. Germline V gives CDR1 MNHNY, CDR2 SVGAGI (reference sequence). J lost 7 bases, V lost 4 bases, and 0 bases had no gene match. CDR3 sequence reads: CASSWDRGTQYF. DNA of the CDR3: TGTGCCAGCAGTTGGGACAGGGGGACCCAGTACTTC.

This clonotype was detected only a few times. The CDR3 sequence is CASSLDRVKNTEAFF. The CDR3 DNA is TGCGCCAGCAGCTTGGACAGGGTGAAGAACACTGAAGCTTTCTTT. The chain uses TRBV5-1 and TRBJ1-1; D might be TRBD1 (6 bases). V shed 0 bases and J shed 1 base, with 10 bases lying between them. There are 15 residues in the CDR3. Germline loops: CDR1 SGHRS, CDR2 YFSETQ.

This chain joins TRBV4-1 and TRBJ1-6, with 9 positions matching TRBD1. V shed 4 bases and J 6 bases; nucleotides not matched to a gene: 10. Germline lookup yields CDR1 MGHRA and CDR2 YSYEKL. CDR3 length: 17 residues. The CDR3 DNA reads TGCGCCAGCAGCCGACAACAGGGGGCTCGACTTAATTCACCCCTCCACTTT. Translating it yields CASSRQQGARLNSPLHF.

This chain connects TRBV12-3 or TRBV12-4 to TRBJ2-1; TRBD2 aligns across 9 bases. CDR3 size: 22 residues. V shed 5 bases and J 0 bases; nucleotides not matched to a gene: 23. CDR3 residues: CASSHKLTSASSGRNSYNEQFF. The DNA of the CDR3 is TGTGCCAGCAGTCATAAGCTGACGTCTGCGAGTAGCGGGAGAAACTCCTACAATGAGCAGTTCTTC.

This clonotype came up a few times. This chain links TRBV7-8 with TRBJ2-1; D perhaps matches TRBD2 (5 bases). The V end was cut by 5 bases, the J end by 11 bases, with 16 bases between. CDR3 size: 13 residues. CDR1 and CDR2 (germline): SGHVS, FQNEAQ. The CDR3 here is CASSQNKAGKQFF. DNA of the CDR3: TGTGCCAGCAGCCAAAACAAGGCCGGGAAGCAGTTCTTC. The full variable domain, its missing parts supplied by reference TRBV7-8 and TRBJ2-1, is GAGVSQSPRYKVAKRGQDVALRCDPISGHVSLFWYQQALGQGPEFLTYFQNEAQLDKSGLPSDRFFAERPEGSVSTLKIQRTQQEDSAVYLCASSQNKAGKQFFGPGTRLTVL.

Only a few counts were recorded for this clonotype. V is TRBV7-9 and J is TRBJ2-4; D is perhaps TRBD1 or TRBD2 (5 bases each). The CDR3 is 14 amino acids. V dropped 3 bases and J dropped 4 bases, with 10 bases sitting between them. Germline V gives CDR1 SEHNR, CDR2 FQNEAQ (reference sequence). The CDR3 sequence is CASSFPGPKNIQYF. Written as DNA, the CDR3 is TGTGCCAGCAGCTTCCCGGGACCTAAAAACATTCAGTACTTC. The complete variable domain, with remaining parts taken from reference TRBV7-9 and TRBJ2-4, reads DTGVSQNPRHKITKRGQNVTFRCDPISEHNRLYWYRQTLGQGPEFLTYFQNEAQLEKSRLLSDRFSAERPKGSFSTLEIQRTEQGDSAMYLCASSFPGPKNIQYFGAGTRLSVL.

This clonotype has only a few counts. V usage is TRBV12-3 or TRBV12-4 and J usage is TRBJ2-7; maybe TRBD1 (6 bases). CDR3 size: 14 residues. Trimming shortened V by 0 bases and J by 3 bases, and 9 bases separated the two germline ends. The CDR3 DNA is TGTGCCAGCAGTTTAGCTGGACAGATCTACGAGCAGTACTTC. Its translation is CASSLAGQIYEQYF.

The rearrangement links TRBV20-1 to TRBJ2-7, with TRBD1 matching over 7 bases. CDR3 length equals 14 residues. Trimming cost V 5 bases and J 4 bases; bases outside gene matches: 11. Germline CDR1 DFQATT, CDR2 SNEGSKA (reference sequence). CDR3 DNA sequence: TGCAGTGCTTCACCCCTTGACAGGGAATACGAGCAGTACTTC. Translated, it gives CSASPLDREYEQYF.

V is TRBV6-2 or TRBV6-3 and J is TRBJ2-2; 7 bases are a match to TRBD2. The junction had 7 bases not matched to a gene; V was cut back by 6 bases and J by 3 bases. Germline CDR1 is MNHEY and CDR2 is SVGEGT. The CDR3 runs to 15 residues. The CDR3 bases are TGTGCCAGCAGCCCGACTAGCTCGTACACCGGGGAGCTGTTTTTT. Its translation is CASSPTSSYTGELFF.

CDR3 sequence: CASSTTRGGSNYEQYF. CDR3 coding DNA: TGTGCCAGTAGTACCACGCGAGGAGGCTCCAACTACGAGCAGTACTTC. The chain is built from TRBV19 and TRBJ2-7, with D maybe TRBD2 (5 bases). CDR1 LNHDA and CDR2 SQIVND come from the germline V gene (reference sequence). V dropped 4 bases and J dropped 3 bases, with 19 bases sitting between them. This CDR3 has 16 residues. Full variable domain (rest looked up from reference TRBV19 and TRBJ2-7): DGGITQSPKYLFRKEGQNVTLSCEQNLNHDAMYWYRQDPGQGLRLIYYSQIVNDFQKGDIAEGYSVSREKKESFPLTVTSAQKNPTAFYLCASSTTRGGSNYEQYFGPGTRLTVT.

This clonotype was found a few times. The chain combines TRBV7-2 with TRBJ1-1, with a tentative D call TRBD1 (5 bases). Germline V gene lookup returns CDR1 SGHTA and CDR2 FQGNSA. Trimming removed 8 bases at V and 0 bases at J, with 10 bases between. The CDR3 runs 13 residues. CDR3 sequence: CASDSLMNTEAFF. CDR3 in DNA: TGTGCCAGCGACAGCCTGATGAACACTGAAGCTTTCTTT. Full variable domain (missing parts from reference TRBV7-2 and TRBJ1-1): GAGVSQSPSNKVTEKGKDVELRCDPISGHTALYWYRQSLGQGLEFLIYFQGNSAPDKSGLPSDRFSAERTGGSVSTLTIQRTQQEDSAVYLCASDSLMNTEAFFGQGTRLTVV.

This chain links TRBV19 with TRBJ2-5; D possibly uses TRBD1 or TRBD2 (5 bases each). The germline V gene encodes CDR1 LNHDA and CDR2 SQIVND (reference sequence). V was cut by 5 bases and J by 7 bases, with 26 bases left in between. The CDR3 is made up of 17 amino acids. CDR3 loop: CASSETGTMAQVGTQYF. The DNA for the CDR3 is TGTGCCAGTAGTGAAACCGGGACGATGGCGCAAGTGGGGACCCAGTACTTC.

This clonotype has ten or more counts. This chain links TRBV12-3 or TRBV12-4 with TRBJ2-7; 10 bases fit TRBD1. J was trimmed by 4 bases and V by 6 bases; bases with no gene match: 6. The CDR3 is made up of 14 amino acids. The CDR3 coding sequence is TGTGCCAGCAGCGTTGGACAGGGGGTGTACGAGCAGTACTTC. Protein: CASSVGQGVYEQYF.